These 10 T cell receptor beta chains originate from one sample sequenced in a study of CXCR3-negative and CXCR3-positive naive CD8 T cells. The libraries of TRB cDNA were constructed through 5' RACE using UMI labels. One entry per CDR3 protein, without DNA, is what TCRdb gives after re-calling the 5' RACE reads. Recorded for this sample: some 66,000 distinct CDR3 sequences. The source material was naive CXCR3- CD8+ T cells from blood. Noted subset: CD45RO-CCR7+CD27+CD95- naive CD8+ T cells lacking CXCR3 (TNR3-). These TCRs come from a human donor in good health. Some clones in this sample may be carry-over from other donors' samples.

The chain employs TRBV7-9 and TRBJ2-3. This CDR3 comprises 13 residues. Germline CDR1 SEHNR, CDR2 FQNEAQ (reference sequence). The CDR3 sequence is CASSLGLSDTQYF.

The chain links TRBV23-1 to TRBJ2-7; as DNA is missing, the TRBD1 call by TCRdb cannot be tested. TRBV23-1 is reported as an ORF; its role is uncertain. This CDR3 spans 22 amino acids. The CDR3 reads CASGRDRTGVLSRAGVTYEQYF.

CDR3 loop: CASSPRTSGIYQETQYF. The rearrangement uses TRBV27 and TRBJ2-5; TCRdb calls TRBD2, which cannot be checked without DNA. The CDR3 runs to 17 residues. Germline V gene data show CDR1 as MNHEY and CDR2 as SMNVEV (reference sequence).

The chain couples TRBV28 to TRBJ1-1. The length of the CDR3 is 11 residues. Per the germline V gene, CDR1 is MDHEN and CDR2 is SYDVKM. The CDR3 is CASREQFEAFF.

The genes are TRBV18 and TRBJ2-7. There are 14 residues in the CDR3. CDR1 is KGHSH, CDR2 LQKENI, per germline. CDR3 loop: CASSPDAGVQEQYF.

J is TRBJ1-6 and V is TRBV28. Germline CDR1 and CDR2: MDHEN and SYDVKM. This CDR3 contains 15 residues. The CDR3: CASSFYGSYNSPLHF.

The chain has TRBV29-1 and TRBJ2-1; TCRdb lists TRBD1, though no DNA is available to test this call. The CDR3 covers 16 residues. In germline, CDR1 is SQVTM, CDR2 ANQGSEA. Here the CDR3 reads CSVGVPTGRSPHEQFF.

The chain joins TRBV5-1 to TRBJ1-1; TCRdb's D call of TRBD1 is untestable without DNA. This CDR3 is 15 amino acids long. CDR1 is SGHRS and CDR2 is YFSETQ in the germline V gene. CDR3 protein: CASSLDSLEDTEAFF.

V gene TRBV29-1 combines with J gene TRBJ1-1. Germline V gives CDR1 SQVTM, CDR2 ANQGSEA. This CDR3 has 11 residues. CDR3 loop: CSVGAYTEAFF.

The chain recombines TRBV12-3 or TRBV12-4 with TRBJ2-5. This CDR3 has 12 residues. The CDR3 reads CASSFGVETQYF.